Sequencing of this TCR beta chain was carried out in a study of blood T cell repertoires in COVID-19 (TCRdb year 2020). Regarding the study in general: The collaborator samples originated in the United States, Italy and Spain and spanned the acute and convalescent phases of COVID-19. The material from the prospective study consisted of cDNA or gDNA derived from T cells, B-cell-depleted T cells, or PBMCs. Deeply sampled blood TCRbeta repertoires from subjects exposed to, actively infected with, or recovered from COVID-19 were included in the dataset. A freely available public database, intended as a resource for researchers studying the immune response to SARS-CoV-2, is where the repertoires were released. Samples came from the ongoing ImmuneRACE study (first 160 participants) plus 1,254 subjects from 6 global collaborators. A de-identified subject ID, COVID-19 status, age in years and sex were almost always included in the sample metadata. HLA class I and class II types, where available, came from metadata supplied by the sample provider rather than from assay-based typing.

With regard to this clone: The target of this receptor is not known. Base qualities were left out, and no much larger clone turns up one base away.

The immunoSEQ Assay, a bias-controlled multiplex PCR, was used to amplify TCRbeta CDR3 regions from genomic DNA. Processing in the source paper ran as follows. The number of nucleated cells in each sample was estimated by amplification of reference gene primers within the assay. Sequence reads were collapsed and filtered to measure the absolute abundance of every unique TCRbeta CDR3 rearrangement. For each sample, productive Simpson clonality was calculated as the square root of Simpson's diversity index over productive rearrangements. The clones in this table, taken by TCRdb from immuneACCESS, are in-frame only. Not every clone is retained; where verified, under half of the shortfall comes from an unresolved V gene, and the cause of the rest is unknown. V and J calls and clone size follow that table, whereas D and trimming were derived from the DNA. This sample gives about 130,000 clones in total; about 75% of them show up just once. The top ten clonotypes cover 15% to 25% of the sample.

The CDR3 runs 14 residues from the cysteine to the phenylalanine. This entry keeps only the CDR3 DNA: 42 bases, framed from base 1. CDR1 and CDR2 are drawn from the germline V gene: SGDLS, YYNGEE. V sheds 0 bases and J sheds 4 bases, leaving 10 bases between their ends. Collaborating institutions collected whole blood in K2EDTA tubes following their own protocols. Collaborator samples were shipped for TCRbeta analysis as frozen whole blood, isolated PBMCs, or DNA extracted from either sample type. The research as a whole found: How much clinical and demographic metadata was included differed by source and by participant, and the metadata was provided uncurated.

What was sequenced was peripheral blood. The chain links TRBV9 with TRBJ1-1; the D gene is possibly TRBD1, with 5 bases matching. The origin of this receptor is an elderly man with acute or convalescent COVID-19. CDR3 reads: CASSVAQGVTEAFF. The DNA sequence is TGTGCCAGCAGCGTAGCTCAAGGGGTCACTGAAGCTTTCTTT.